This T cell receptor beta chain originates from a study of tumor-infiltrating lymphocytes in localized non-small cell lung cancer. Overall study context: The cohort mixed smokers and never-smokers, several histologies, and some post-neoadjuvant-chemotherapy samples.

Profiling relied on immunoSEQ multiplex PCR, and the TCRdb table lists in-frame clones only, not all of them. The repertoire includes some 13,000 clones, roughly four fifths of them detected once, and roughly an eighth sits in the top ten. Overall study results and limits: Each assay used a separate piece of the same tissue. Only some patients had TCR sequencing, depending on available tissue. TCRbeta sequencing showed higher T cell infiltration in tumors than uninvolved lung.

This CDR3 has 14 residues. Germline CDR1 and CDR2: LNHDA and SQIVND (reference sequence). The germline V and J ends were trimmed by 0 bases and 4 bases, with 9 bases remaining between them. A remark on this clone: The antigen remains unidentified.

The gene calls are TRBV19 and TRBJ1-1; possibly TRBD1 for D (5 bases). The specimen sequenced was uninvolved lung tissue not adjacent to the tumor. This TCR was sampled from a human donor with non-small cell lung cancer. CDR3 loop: CASSIDGRATEAFF. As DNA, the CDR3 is TGTGCCAGTAGTATAGATGGCAGGGCCACTGAAGCTTTCTTT.